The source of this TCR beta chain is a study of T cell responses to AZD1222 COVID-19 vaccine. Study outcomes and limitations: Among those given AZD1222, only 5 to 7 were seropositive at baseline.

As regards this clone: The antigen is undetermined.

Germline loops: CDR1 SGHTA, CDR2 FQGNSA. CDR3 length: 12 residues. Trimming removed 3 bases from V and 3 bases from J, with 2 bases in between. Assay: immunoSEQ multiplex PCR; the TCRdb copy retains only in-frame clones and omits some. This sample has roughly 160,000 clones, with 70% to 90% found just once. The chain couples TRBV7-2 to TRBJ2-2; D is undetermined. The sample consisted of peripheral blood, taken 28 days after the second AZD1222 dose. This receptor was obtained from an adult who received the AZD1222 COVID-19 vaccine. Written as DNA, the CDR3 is TGTGCCAGCAGCTTTTACACCGGGGAGCTGTTTTTT. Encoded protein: CASSFYTGELFF.